Each of the 19 T cell receptor beta chains below was sequenced from the same sample in a study of high-grade serous ovarian cancer treatment subgroups (dated by TCRdb to the early 2020s). Libraries were constructed by the immunoSEQ multiplex PCR assay. Sourced from immuneACCESS, this table was stored by TCRdb with only in-frame sequences that have V and J called. A share of the clones is absent; for the studies checked, an unresolved V gene accounts for under half, and the remainder has no known explanation. The sample contains 7,500 to 10,000 clones, about 66% of them found a single time. The ten largest clones represent around 5% of the sample. Tumor samples were obtained before definitive surgery or chemotherapy. The sequencing input was tumor tissue. Every receptor here comes from a human donor with high-grade serous ovarian cancer.

This clone appeared a few times. The chain employs TRBV4-2 and TRBJ2-3, with 9 bases that match TRBD2. This CDR3 spans 16 amino acids. CDR1 LGHNA and CDR2 YNFKEQ come from the germline V gene. Losses at the gene ends were 3 bases for V and 2 bases for J; bases not matched to a gene: 6. For the CDR3, the DNA is TGTGCCAGCAGCCATGTTAGCGGGGGAAACACAGATACGCAGTATTTT. Protein: CASSHVSGGNTDTQYF.

This clone was picked up a small number of times. The J gene is TRBJ1-5, the V gene TRBV6-6; no reliable D call. Germline V gene lookup returns CDR1 MNHNY and CDR2 SVGAGI (reference sequence). This CDR3 is built from 15 residues. Trimming stripped 7 bases from V and 7 bases from J, with 20 bases between. CDR3 sequence (DNA): TGTGCCAGCATCTCTCGCCCCGCGGAGGACCAGCCCCAGCATTTT. Protein sequence: CASISRPAEDQPQHF.

The chain joins TRBV28 to TRBJ1-1, with D unclear. Germline V gene sequence: CDR1 MDHEN, CDR2 SYDVKM. The CDR3 length is 13 residues. Trimming took off 8 bases at V and 9 bases at J, with 19 bases between the two ends. CDR3 region: CASGEFGITKAFF. The DNA of the CDR3 is TGTGCCAGCGGAGAGTTCGGAATTACTAAAGCTTTCTTT.

This chain links TRBV9 with TRBJ1-2; 8 nucleotides line up with TRBD1. V lost 4 bases to trimming and J lost 5 bases; unmatched junction nucleotides: 10. The CDR3 consists of 15 residues. The germline gives CDR1 SGDLS, CDR2 YYNGEE. The CDR3 DNA follows: TGTGCCAGCAGCCTAGGACAGGGTCAAGAATATGGCTACACCTTC. This codes for CASSLGQGQEYGYTF.

The V call is TRBV28, the J call TRBJ1-1, with D perhaps TRBD1 (5 bases). V lost 5 bases and J 3 bases, leaving 16 bases between the germline ends. This CDR3 comprises 15 residues. Germline CDR1 MDHEN, CDR2 SYDVKM. CDR3 region: CASSLPRVGDTEAFF. The CDR3 nucleotides read TGTGCCAGCAGTCTCCCCAGGGTGGGGGACACTGAAGCTTTCTTT.

V gene TRBV6-6 combines with J gene TRBJ2-7; TRBD1 matches 9 bases. The V gene's germline CDR1 is MNHNY and CDR2 SVGAGI (reference sequence). J was trimmed by 5 bases and V by 2 bases; bases with no gene match: 7. The CDR3 totals 15 residues. The CDR3 DNA reads TGTGCCAGCAGTTACCGCCGGGACAGGGTCCACGAGCAGTACTTC. Protein product: CASSYRRDRVHEQYF.

CDR3 residues: CASSPLDERNTEAFF. DNA of the CDR3: TGTGCCAGCAGCCCCCTGGACGAGAGGAACACTGAAGCTTTCTTT. The rearrangement uses TRBV5-6 and TRBJ1-1; D is ambiguous. From germline, CDR1 is SGHDT and CDR2 YYEEEE. The CDR3 extends over 15 amino acids. V was trimmed by 4 bases and J by 1 base, leaving 14 bases between them. The whole variable domain, filled in from reference TRBV5-6 and TRBJ1-1, reads DAGVTQSPTHLIKTRGQQVTLRCSPKSGHDTVSWYQQALGQGPQFIFQYYEEEERQRGNFPDRFSGHQFPNYSSELNVNALLLGDSALYLCASSPLDERNTEAFFGQGTRLTVV.

CDR3: CASRNRDRVNQPQHF. The CDR3 coding sequence is TGTGCCAGTAGGAACCGGGACAGGGTCAATCAGCCCCAGCATTTT. This chain uses TRBV19 with TRBJ1-5, with 9 nucleotides matching TRBD1. J gave up 3 bases and V 6 bases, and 6 bases lay outside the gene matches. This CDR3 has 15 amino acids. CDR1 is LNHDA and CDR2 is SQIVND in the germline V gene (reference sequence).

The J gene is TRBJ2-7, the V gene TRBV15; 9 positions match TRBD1. CDR3 size: 16 residues. The V segment lost 4 bases and the J segment 6 bases; nucleotides outside the gene matches: 13. Germline V CDR1 and CDR2: LNHNV, YYDKDF (reference sequence). CDR3 amino acids: CATSNSNRGLWSEQYF. The CDR3 region has the DNA TGTGCCACCAGCAACTCGAACAGGGGGCTATGGTCCGAGCAGTACTTC.

The rearrangement links TRBV7-6 to TRBJ1-1, with TRBD1 identical over 9 bases. CDR1 and CDR2 (germline): SGHVS, FNYEAQ. V trimming: 5 bases; J trimming: 7 bases; junction bases outside the gene matches: 5. The CDR3 sequence is 13 residues long. CDR3: CASSVGQGYEAFF. The CDR3 nucleotides read TGTGCCAGCAGCGTGGGACAGGGATATGAAGCTTTCTTT.

J is TRBJ2-7 and V is TRBV27, with TRBD1 matching 9 bases. Germline lookup yields CDR1 MNHEY and CDR2 SMNVEV (reference sequence). There are 15 residues in the CDR3. V was clipped by 5 bases and J by 5 bases; unmatched bases: 10. Written as DNA, the CDR3 is TGTGCCAGCAGTCCATGGGACAGGGATATGAACGAGCAGTACTTC. Protein: CASSPWDRDMNEQYF.

The chain combines TRBV9 with TRBJ2-7; the match to TRBD2 covers 8 bases. The CDR3 contains 14 residues. Germline V gene lookup returns CDR1 SGDLS and CDR2 YYNGEE. J gave up 4 bases and V 0 bases, and 3 bases lay outside the gene matches. The CDR3 region has the DNA TGTGCCAGCAGCGTAGATGTAGCGGGATACGAGCAGTACTTC. It is translated as CASSVDVAGYEQYF.

Only a few counts were recorded for this clone. The V gene is TRBV28, the J gene TRBJ2-1; TRBD1 matches 8 bases. The CDR3 spans 15 residues. V lost 5 bases to trimming and J lost 8 bases; unmatched junction nucleotides: 11. CDR1 MDHEN and CDR2 SYDVKM come from the germline V gene. CDR3: CASSPDRVVSYEQFF. CDR3 DNA sequence: TGTGCCAGCAGTCCGGACAGGGTCGTAAGCTATGAGCAGTTCTTC. Looking up the rest from reference TRBV28 and TRBJ2-1 gives the full variable domain: DVKVTQSSRYLVKRTGEKVFLECVQDMDHENMFWYRQDPGLGLRLIYFSYDVKMKEKGDIPEGYSVSREKKERFSLILESASTNQTSMYLCASSPDRVVSYEQFFGPGTRLTVL.

The rearrangement joins TRBV7-9 to TRBJ1-2; D remains ambiguous. In germline, CDR1 is SEHNR, CDR2 FQNEAQ (reference sequence). V dropped 0 bases and J dropped 0 bases, with 8 bases sitting between them. This CDR3 is 15 amino acids long. CDR3 region: CASSLATGANYGYTF. CDR3 DNA: TGTGCCAGCAGCTTAGCTACGGGTGCTAACTATGGCTACACCTTC. Supplemented by reference TRBV7-9 and TRBJ1-2, the full variable domain reads DTGVSQNPRHKITKRGQNVTFRCDPISEHNRLYWYRQTLGQGPEFLTYFQNEAQLEKSRLLSDRFSAERPKGSFSTLEIQRTEQGDSAMYLCASSLATGANYGYTFGSGTRLTVV.

This clone has just a few counts. This chain connects TRBV7-2 to TRBJ2-7, with a weak D call TRBD2 (6 bases). CDR3 length: 15 residues. Germline V gene data show CDR1 as SGHTA and CDR2 as FQGNSA. Trimming stripped 5 bases from V and 5 bases from J, with 19 bases between. CDR3 nucleotide sequence: TGTGCCAGCAGCCCTCGGGCGGGGCCGATGGACGAGCAGTACTTC. This translates into CASSPRAGPMDEQYF.

The chain has TRBV5-1 and TRBJ2-7, with 11 positions matching TRBD2. CDR1 is SGHRS, CDR2 YFSETQ, per germline. The CDR3 has 17 residues. V was pared by 4 bases and J by 0 bases, with 9 bases of the junction left unmatched. The chain's CDR3 is CASSLSSSGRPSYEQYF. In nucleotides, the CDR3 is TGCGCCAGCAGCCTAAGTTCTAGCGGGAGGCCCTCCTACGAGCAGTACTTC.

The chain couples TRBV4-2 to TRBJ1-4, with D unclear. The CDR3 spans 15 residues. Looked up from germline, CDR1 is LGHNA and CDR2 is YNFKEQ. V was trimmed by 1 base and J by 0 bases, leaving 6 bases between them. CDR3 sequence reads: CASSQATSTNEKLFF. The CDR3 nucleotides read TGTGCCAGCAGCCAAGCGACCTCAACTAATGAAAAACTGTTTTTT.

The rearrangement joins TRBV30 to TRBJ1-3; TRBD1 might be the D (6 bases). The CDR3 is made up of 15 amino acids. V shed 3 bases and J shed 4 bases, with 16 bases lying between them. Germline V gives CDR1 GTSNPN, CDR2 SVGIG (reference sequence). CDR3 sequence reads: CAWRGGGGGGNTIYF. The CDR3 DNA sequence: TGTGCCTGGAGGGGGGGCGGAGGAGGGGGAAACACCATATATTTT.

This chain links TRBV28 with TRBJ2-7; D is possibly TRBD2 (7 bases). Trimming shortened V by 5 bases and J by 2 bases, and 19 bases separated the two germline ends. CDR3 length equals 16 residues. Germline CDR1 is MDHEN and CDR2 is SYDVKM. The CDR3 DNA reads as TGTGCCAGCAGTCCAACTGGCGGGGGCCAGACCTACGAGCAGTACTTC. The encoded protein is CASSPTGGGQTYEQYF.